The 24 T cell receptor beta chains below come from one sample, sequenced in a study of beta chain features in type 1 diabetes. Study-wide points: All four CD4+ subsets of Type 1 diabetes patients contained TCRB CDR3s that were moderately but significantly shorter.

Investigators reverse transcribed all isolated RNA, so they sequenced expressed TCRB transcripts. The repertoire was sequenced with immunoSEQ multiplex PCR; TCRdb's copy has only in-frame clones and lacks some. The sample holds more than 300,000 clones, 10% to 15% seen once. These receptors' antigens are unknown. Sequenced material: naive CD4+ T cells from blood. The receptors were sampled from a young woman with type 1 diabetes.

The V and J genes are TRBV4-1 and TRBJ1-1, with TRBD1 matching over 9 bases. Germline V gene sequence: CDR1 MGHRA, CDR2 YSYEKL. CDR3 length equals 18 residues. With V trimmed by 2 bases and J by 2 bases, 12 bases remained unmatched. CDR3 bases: TGCGCCAGCAGCCAAATCGCGGGACAGGGAGGTCGAAACACTGAAGCTTTCTTT. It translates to CASSQIAGQGGRNTEAFF.

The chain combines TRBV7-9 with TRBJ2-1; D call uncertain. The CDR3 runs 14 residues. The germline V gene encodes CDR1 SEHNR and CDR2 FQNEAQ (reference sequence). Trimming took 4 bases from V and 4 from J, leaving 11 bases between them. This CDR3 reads CASSSTQIYNEQFF. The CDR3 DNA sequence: TGTGCCAGCAGCTCAACCCAGATTTACAATGAGCAGTTCTTC.

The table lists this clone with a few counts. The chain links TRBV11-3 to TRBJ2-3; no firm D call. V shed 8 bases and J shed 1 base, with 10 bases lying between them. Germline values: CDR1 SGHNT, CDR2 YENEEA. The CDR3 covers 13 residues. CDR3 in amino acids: CASLTQGTDTQYF. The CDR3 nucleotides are TGTGCCAGCCTCACCCAGGGCACAGATACGCAGTATTTT.

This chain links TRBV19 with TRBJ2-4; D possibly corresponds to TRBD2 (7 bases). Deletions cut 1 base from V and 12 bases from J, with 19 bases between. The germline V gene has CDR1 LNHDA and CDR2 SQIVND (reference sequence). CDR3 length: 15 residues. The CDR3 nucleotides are TGTGCCAGTAGTATAGCCCTCTCTGGCGGGGGCGGTCAGTACTTC. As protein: CASSIALSGGGGQYF.

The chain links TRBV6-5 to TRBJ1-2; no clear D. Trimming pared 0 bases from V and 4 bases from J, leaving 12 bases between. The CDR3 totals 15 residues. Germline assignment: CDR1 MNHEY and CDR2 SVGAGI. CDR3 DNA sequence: TGTGCCAGCAGTTACTCGAGAGAGCCGGGCTATGGCTACACCTTC. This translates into CASSYSREPGYGYTF.

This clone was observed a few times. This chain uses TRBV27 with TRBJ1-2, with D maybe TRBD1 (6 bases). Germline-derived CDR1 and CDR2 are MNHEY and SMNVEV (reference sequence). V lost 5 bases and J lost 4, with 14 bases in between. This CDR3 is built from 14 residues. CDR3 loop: CASSHDGRGYGYTF. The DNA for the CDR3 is TGTGCCAGCAGTCATGACGGCAGGGGCTATGGCTACACCTTC.

CDR3 in DNA: TGCGCCAGCAGCCAAACGGGACTGATTAATGAAAAACTGTTTTTT. Its protein product is CASSQTGLINEKLFF. The chain combines TRBV4-1 with TRBJ1-4, with D perhaps matching TRBD1 (5 bases). The V and J ends lost 2 bases and 4 bases respectively, with 11 bases between them. The CDR3 covers 15 residues. CDR1 is MGHRA, CDR2 YSYEKL, per germline.

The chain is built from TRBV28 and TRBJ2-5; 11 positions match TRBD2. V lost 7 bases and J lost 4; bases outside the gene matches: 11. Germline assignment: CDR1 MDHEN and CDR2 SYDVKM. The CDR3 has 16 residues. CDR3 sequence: CASNPQILAGGETQYF. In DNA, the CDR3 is TGTGCCAGCAACCCGCAGATTCTAGCGGGAGGAGAGACCCAGTACTTC.

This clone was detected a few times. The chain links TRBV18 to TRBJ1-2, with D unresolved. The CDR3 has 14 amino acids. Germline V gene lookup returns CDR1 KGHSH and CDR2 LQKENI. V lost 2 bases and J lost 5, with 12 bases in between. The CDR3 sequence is CASSPSSTVYGYTF. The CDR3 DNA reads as TGTGCCAGCTCACCATCGAGTACGGTTTATGGCTACACCTTC.

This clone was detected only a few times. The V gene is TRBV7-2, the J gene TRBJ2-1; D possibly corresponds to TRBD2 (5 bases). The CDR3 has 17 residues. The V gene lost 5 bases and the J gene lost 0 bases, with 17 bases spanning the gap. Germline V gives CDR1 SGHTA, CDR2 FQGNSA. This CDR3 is CASSQGSVGSSYNEQFF. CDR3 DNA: TGTGCCAGCAGCCAAGGGTCGGTAGGGAGCTCCTACAATGAGCAGTTCTTC. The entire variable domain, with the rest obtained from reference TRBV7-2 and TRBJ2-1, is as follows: GAGVSQSPSNKVTEKGKDVELRCDPISGHTALYWYRQSLGQGLEFLIYFQGNSAPDKSGLPSDRFSAERTGGSVSTLTIQRTQQEDSAVYLCASSQGSVGSSYNEQFFGPGTRLTVL.

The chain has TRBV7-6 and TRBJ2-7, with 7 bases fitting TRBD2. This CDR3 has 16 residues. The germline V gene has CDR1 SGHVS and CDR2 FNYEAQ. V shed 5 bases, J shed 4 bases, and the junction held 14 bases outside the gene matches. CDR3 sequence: CASSDILAEWGYEQYF. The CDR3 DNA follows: TGTGCCAGCAGCGACATCCTAGCGGAGTGGGGATACGAGCAGTACTTC.

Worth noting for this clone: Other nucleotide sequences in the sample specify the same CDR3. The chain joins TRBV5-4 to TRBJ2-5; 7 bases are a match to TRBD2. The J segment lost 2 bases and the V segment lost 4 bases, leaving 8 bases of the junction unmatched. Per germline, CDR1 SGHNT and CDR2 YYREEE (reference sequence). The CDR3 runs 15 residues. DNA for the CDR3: TGTGCCAGCAGCCCGCGGGGAGGGCTGCAAGAGACCCAGTACTTC. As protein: CASSPRGGLQETQYF.

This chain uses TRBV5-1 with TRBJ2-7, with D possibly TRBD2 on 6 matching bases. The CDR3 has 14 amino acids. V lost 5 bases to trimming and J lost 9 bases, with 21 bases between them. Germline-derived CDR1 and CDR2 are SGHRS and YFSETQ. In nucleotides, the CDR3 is TGCGCCAGCAGGCTCGACGGGAGTGGTTATGGGCAGTACTTC. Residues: CASRLDGSGYGQYF.

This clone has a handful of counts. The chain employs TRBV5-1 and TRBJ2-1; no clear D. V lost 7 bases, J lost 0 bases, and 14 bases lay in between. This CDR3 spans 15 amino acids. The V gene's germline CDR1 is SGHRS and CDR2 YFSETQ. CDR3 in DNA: TGCGCCAGCGGCCGAGGAACGAGCTCCTACAATGAGCAGTTCTTC. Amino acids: CASGRGTSSYNEQFF.

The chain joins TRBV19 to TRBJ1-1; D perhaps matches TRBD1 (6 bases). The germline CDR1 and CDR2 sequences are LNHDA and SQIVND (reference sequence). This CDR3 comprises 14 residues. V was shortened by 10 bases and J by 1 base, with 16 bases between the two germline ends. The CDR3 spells CATSKGQQNTEAFF. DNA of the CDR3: TGTGCCACCTCGAAAGGACAGCAGAACACTGAAGCTTTCTTT. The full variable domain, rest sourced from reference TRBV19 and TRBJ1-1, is DGGITQSPKYLFRKEGQNVTLSCEQNLNHDAMYWYRQDPGQGLRLIYYSQIVNDFQKGDIAEGYSVSREKKESFPLTVTSAQKNPTAFYLCATSKGQQNTEAFFGQGTRLTVV.

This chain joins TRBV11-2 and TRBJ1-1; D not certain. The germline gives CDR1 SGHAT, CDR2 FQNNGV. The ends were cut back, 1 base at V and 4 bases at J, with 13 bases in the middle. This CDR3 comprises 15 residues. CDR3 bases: TGTGCCAGCAGCTTAGTTACACCTTCGGGCACTGAAGCTTTCTTT. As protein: CASSLVTPSGTEAFF.

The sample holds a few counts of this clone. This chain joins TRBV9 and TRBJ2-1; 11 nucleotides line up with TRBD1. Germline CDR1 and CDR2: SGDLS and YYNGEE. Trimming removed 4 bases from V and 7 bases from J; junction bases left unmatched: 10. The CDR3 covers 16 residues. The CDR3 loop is CASSPLGQGEPNEQFF. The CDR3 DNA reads TGTGCCAGCAGCCCCTTGGGACAGGGGGAGCCTAATGAGCAGTTCTTC.

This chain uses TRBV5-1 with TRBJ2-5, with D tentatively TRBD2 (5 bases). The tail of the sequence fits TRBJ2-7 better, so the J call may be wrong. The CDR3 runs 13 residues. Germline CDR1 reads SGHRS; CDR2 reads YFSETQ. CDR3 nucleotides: TGCGCCAGCAGCCGCGGACTTTTGGACGAGCAGTACTTC. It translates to CASSRGLLDEQYF.

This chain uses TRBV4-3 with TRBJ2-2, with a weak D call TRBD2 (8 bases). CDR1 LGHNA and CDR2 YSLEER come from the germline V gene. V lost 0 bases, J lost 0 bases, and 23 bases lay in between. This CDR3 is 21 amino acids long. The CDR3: CASSQDTTGVLTSANTGELFF. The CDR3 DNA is TGCGCCAGCAGCCAAGATACTACAGGGGTCTTGACTAGCGCGAACACCGGGGAGCTGTTTTTT.

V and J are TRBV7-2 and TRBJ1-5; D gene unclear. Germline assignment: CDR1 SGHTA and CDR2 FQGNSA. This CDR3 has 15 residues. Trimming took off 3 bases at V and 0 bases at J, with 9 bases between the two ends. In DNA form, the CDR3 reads TGTGCCAGCAGCTTCGTGGAGGATAGCAATCAGCCCCAGCATTTT. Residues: CASSFVEDSNQPQHF. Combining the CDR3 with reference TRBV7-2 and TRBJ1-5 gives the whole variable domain GAGVSQSPSNKVTEKGKDVELRCDPISGHTALYWYRQSLGQGLEFLIYFQGNSAPDKSGLPSDRFSAERTGGSVSTLTIQRTQQEDSAVYLCASSFVEDSNQPQHFGDGTRLSIL.

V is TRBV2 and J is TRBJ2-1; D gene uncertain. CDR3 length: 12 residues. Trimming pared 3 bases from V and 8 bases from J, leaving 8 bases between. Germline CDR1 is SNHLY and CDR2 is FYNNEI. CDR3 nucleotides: TGTGCCAGCAGTGAGCAATTAGATGAGCAGTTCTTC. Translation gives CASSEQLDEQFF.

The CDR3 nucleotides are TGTGCCAGCAGTCGACAGGTCGCCGGGAACGAGCAGTACTTC. Protein: CASSRQVAGNEQYF. The genes are TRBV6-1 and TRBJ2-7, with D possibly being TRBD1 (6 bases). V gave up 5 bases and J gave up 5 bases, with 16 bases separating them. The CDR3 spans 14 residues. CDR1 and CDR2 from the germline V gene are MNHNS and SASEGT.

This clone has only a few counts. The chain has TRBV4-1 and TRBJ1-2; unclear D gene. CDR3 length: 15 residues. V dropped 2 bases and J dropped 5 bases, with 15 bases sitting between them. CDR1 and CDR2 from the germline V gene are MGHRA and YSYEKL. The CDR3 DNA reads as TGCGCCAGCAGCCAACGGGAGGGAGTATTTTATGGCTACACCTTC. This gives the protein CASSQREGVFYGYTF.

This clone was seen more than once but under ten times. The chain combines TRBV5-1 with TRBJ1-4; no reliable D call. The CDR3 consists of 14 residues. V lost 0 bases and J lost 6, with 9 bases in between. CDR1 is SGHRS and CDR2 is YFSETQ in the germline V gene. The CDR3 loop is CASSLDSTDEKLFF. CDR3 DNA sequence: TGCGCCAGCAGCTTGGATTCAACGGATGAAAAACTGTTTTTT.